The 10 T cell receptor beta chains given below trace back to one sample, sequenced in a study of Graves' ophthalmopathy and Graves' hyperthyroidism. Amplification targeted the TCR beta CDR3 regions, with RNA transcripts as the source material. An opening RT-PCR round employed HTBI primers and preceded a second-round multiplex PCR. TCRdb re-analysed the multiplex PCR reads in MiXCR, keeping a single row per CDR3 protein. This table has 1 million to 1.3 million distinct CDR3 sequences, roughly two fifths appearing once. The sample consisted of peripheral blood or thyroid tissue (not recorded which). The receptors were gathered from an adult man with Graves' hyperthyroidism.

This clonotype has a count of ten or more. The rearrangement joins TRBV7-9 to TRBJ1-2; 7 bases line up with TRBD1. Per the germline V gene, CDR1 is SEHNR and CDR2 is FQNEAQ (reference sequence). This CDR3 is built from 14 residues. With V trimmed by 4 bases and J by 4 bases, 6 bases remained unmatched. The chain's CDR3 is CASSYDRVTYGYTF. DNA of the CDR3: TGTGCCAGCAGCTACGACAGGGTTACCTATGGCTACACCTTC. The variable domain in full, with the rest retrieved from reference TRBV7-9 and TRBJ1-2, is DTGVSQNPRHKITKRGQNVTFRCDPISEHNRLYWYRQTLGQGPEFLTYFQNEAQLEKSRLLSDRFSAERPKGSFSTLEIQRTEQGDSAMYLCASSYDRVTYGYTFGSGTRLTVV.

The rearrangement joins TRBV28 to TRBJ1-2; D gene uncertain. CDR3 size: 12 residues. Germline-derived CDR1 and CDR2 are MDHEN and SYDVKM. Trimming took 6 bases from V and 5 from J, leaving 10 bases between them. CDR3 DNA: TGTGCCAGCAGCCGGGATGAGTATGGCTACACCTTC. Translating it yields CASSRDEYGYTF.

Many counts were recorded for this clonotype. The V and J genes are TRBV2 and TRBJ1-3; tentative D call: TRBD1 (5 bases). Germline CDR1 SNHLY, CDR2 FYNNEI. This CDR3 is 14 amino acids long. The V gene lost 7 bases and the J gene lost 0 bases, with 10 bases spanning the gap. The CDR3 DNA is TGTGCCAGCACCTACGACAGCTCTGGAAACACCATATATTTT. Amino acid sequence: CASTYDSSGNTIYF.

As to this clonotype: A much larger clone sits a single nucleotide away, making a read error possible. The chain joins TRBV10-3 to TRBJ2-5, with no clear D. Germline values: CDR1 ENHRY, CDR2 SYGVKD. The CDR3 is made up of 15 amino acids. Trimming removed 5 bases from V and 2 bases from J, with 15 bases in between. The CDR3 sequence: CAISPRENGQETQYF. As DNA, the CDR3 is TGTGCCATCAGTCCCCGCGAGAACGGACAAGAGACCCAGTACTTC.

This clonotype came up a few times. The rearrangement joins TRBV20-1 to TRBJ2-7; D is unclear. Trimming stripped 0 bases from V and 1 base from J, with 13 bases between. CDR1 and CDR2 from the germline V gene are DFQATT and SNEGSKA (reference sequence). CDR3 size: 15 residues. CDR3 residues: CSARETPIRSYEQYF. The CDR3 nucleotides read TGCAGTGCTAGAGAAACACCCATAAGGTCCTACGAGCAGTACTTC.

This clonotype was counted at least ten times. The chain uses TRBV5-6 and TRBJ1-2; D is perhaps TRBD1 (5 bases). The CDR3 extends over 14 amino acids. Germline CDR1 and CDR2: SGHDT and YYEEEE. V was shortened by 1 base and J by 5 bases, with 12 bases between the two germline ends. CDR3: CASSLMRQTYGYTF. The CDR3, as DNA: TGTGCCAGCAGCTTGATGAGACAGACATATGGCTACACCTTC.

This clonotype was recorded at least ten times. The rearrangement joins TRBV6-6 to TRBJ1-6; no clear D gene. The V end lost 7 bases, the J end lost 9 bases, and 10 bases lay between the germline ends. The CDR3 covers 12 residues. Germline CDR1 and CDR2: MNHNY and SVGAGI (reference sequence). Here the CDR3 DNA reads TGTGCCAGCAATGTGGGAGGTTCACCCCTCCACTTT. Translating it yields CASNVGGSPLHF.

Notes on this clonotype: A read error may explain this, as a much larger clone is one base away. This likely comes from a read error, as the CDR3 has no conserved phenylalanine or tryptophan at its end. The chain links TRBV7-9 to TRBJ2-7, with 13 bases fitting TRBD2. The germline gives CDR1 SEHNR, CDR2 FQNEAQ (reference sequence). Trimming at V came to 5 bases and at J to 2 bases, leaving 9 bases not matched to a gene. This CDR3 contains 17 residues. CDR3 sequence: CASSLGTSGTRPYEQYL. The CDR3 DNA sequence: TGTGCCAGCAGCCTCGGGACTAGCGGGACTCGCCCCTACGAGCAGTACCTC.

The chain couples TRBV6-4 to TRBJ2-5; possible D gene TRBD1, 5 bases. CDR3 length equals 13 residues. V dropped 8 bases and J dropped 2 bases, with 12 bases sitting between them. CDR1 MRHNA and CDR2 SNTAGT come from the germline V gene. The CDR3 DNA sequence: TGTGCCAGCGGTAAGACAGAGCAAGAGACCCAGTACTTC. It yields the protein CASGKTEQETQYF.

On this clonotype: This may come from a read error, since a much larger clone is one base off. V and J are TRBV7-8 and TRBJ2-7, with D perhaps matching TRBD1 (5 bases). V was clipped by 1 base and J by 5 bases, with 15 bases between them. From germline, CDR1 is SGHVS and CDR2 FQNEAQ. This CDR3 has 15 amino acids. Written as DNA, the CDR3 is TGTGCCAGCAGCTTAGAGCTAGTTGGGGCCCACGAGCAGTACTTC. It yields the protein CASSLELVGAHEQYF.